The text below deals with one TCR beta chain. Both 60 Vbeta primers and 13 Jbeta primers went into the PCR. Clones were read by immunoSEQ multiplex PCR, and TCRdb kept only the in-frame ones, dropping some. This sample has under 200,000 clones, with around four fifths found just once. This entry belongs to a study of cytomegalovirus exposure and HLA in healthy donors. The CDR3 covers 15 residues. CDR1 and CDR2 from the germline V gene are LGHNA and YSLEER. The V and J ends lost 5 bases and 3 bases, in that order; junction bases with no gene match: 5. This sequence was found in a man aged 25 to 40 in good health and CMV-seronegative. The V gene is TRBV4-3, the J gene TRBJ2-7, with 12 bases aligning to TRBD2. Source material: PBMCs. The CDR3 loop reads CASSETSGGVYEQYF. The CDR3 DNA reads as TGCGCCAGCAGCGAGACTAGCGGGGGAGTCTACGAGCAGTACTTC.